This TCR beta chain was identified in a study of T cells in Graves' hyperthyroidism and ophthalmopathy. Study information: Peripheral blood was taken when the disease was first diagnosed, before any treatment began.

Amplified TCR beta CDR3 regions derived from RNA transcripts. RT-PCR in the first round (using the HTBI primer set) targeted the TCR CDR3. TCRdb fed the multiplex PCR reads into MiXCR, producing one record per CDR3 protein. The data contain nearly 600,000 distinct CDR3 sequences, more than 11% of them singletons. Turning to this clonotype: Its antigen remains unknown.

Not enrolled were patients with uncontrolled infection, other autoimmune disease, pregnancy or lactation. Blood dates from first hyperthyroidism diagnosis, before any ophthalmopathy symptoms. The germline gives CDR1 SGHAT, CDR2 FQNNGV. This CDR3 has 14 residues. Findings and limits, study-wide: Blood also held most thyroid clonotypes expanded beyond 0.001.

Sequencing was carried out using blood. The source is a woman in her thirties with Graves' hyperthyroidism that later progressed to Graves' ophthalmopathy. The J gene is TRBJ2-1, the V gene TRBV11-2; weak D call: TRBD1 (6 bases). The last part of the DNA fits TRBJ2-7 better; the J call may be wrong. The CDR3 region has the DNA TGTGCCAGCAGAATAAGCAGGGGTACGGGTGAGCAGTACTTC. The encoded protein is CASRISRGTGEQYF.